A selection of T cell receptor beta chains follows, all from one sample in a study of cytotoxic CD8 clonotypes in ibrutinib-treated CLL. Clones were read by immunoSEQ multiplex PCR, and TCRdb kept only the in-frame ones, dropping some. The table lists around 300,000 clones, around four fifths of them singletons. This specimen was PBMCs, taken before ibrutinib treatment. These receptors came from a human donor with chronic lymphocytic leukemia. CDR3s include the opening cysteine and the closing phenylalanine or tryptophan. Each record gives: D gene, clone size, V gene, J gene, CDR3 DNA, CDR3 protein. The D gene is left open where the match is weak. Size is omitted from some rows. Given values are once, few, many or a class for expanded clones.

TRBD2,NA,TRBV30,TRBJ2-1,TGTGCCTGGAGTGGCGGGAGGATCTACAATGAGCAGTTCTTC,CAWSGGRIYNEQFF
NA,NA,TRBV6-6,TRBJ1-2,TGTGCCAGCAGCCTCTGGGACACCTCTAACTATGGCTACACCTTC,CASSLWDTSNYGYTF
NA,NA,TRBV30,TRBJ2-5,TGTGCCTGGAGTGTTCTAGGACAGTCAGAGACCCAGTACTTC,CAWSVLGQSETQYF
TRBD2,NA,TRBV7-2,TRBJ2-7,TGTGCCAGCAGCTTATGGGGATGGACTAGCGGGAGTTACGAGCAGTACTTC,CASSLWGWTSGSYEQYF
NA,NA,TRBV11-2,TRBJ1-2,TGTGCCAGCAGCGTCACGGACCGCTTGGGGAACTATGGCTACACCTTC,CASSVTDRLGNYGYTF
NA,NA,TRBV2,TRBJ1-5,TGTGCCAGCAGTGCTGGGTGGAATCAGCCCCAGCATTTT,CASSAGWNQPQHF
TRBD1,NA,TRBV18,TRBJ2-2,TGTGCCAGCTCACGAACAAACGCCGGGACAGGGAGGTTTACCGGGGAGCTGTTTTTT,CASSRTNAGTGRFTGELFF
NA,NA,TRBV6-5,TRBJ2-7,TGTGCCAGCAGTTACTCGGGCGATTACGAGCAGTACTTC,CASSYSGDYEQYF
NA,NA,TRBV11-2,TRBJ2-7,TGTGCCAGCAGCCACTCCTACGAGCAGTACTTC,CASSHSYEQYF
TRBD2,NA,TRBV18,TRBJ2-7,TGTGCCAGCTCACCACCGTCTAGCGGGAGTAGACGGGCGTACTTC,CASSPPSSGSRRAYF
NA,NA,TRBV14,TRBJ2-7,TGTGCCAGCTCCCGTCTCGGGACGGACTCCTACGAGCAGTACTTC,CASSRLGTDSYEQYF
NA,NA,TRBV11-2,TRBJ2-7,TGTGCCAGCAGCTCAGGACTGGCTTACGAGCAGTACTTC,CASSSGLAYEQYF
NA,NA,TRBV4-3,TRBJ2-1,TGCGCCAGCAGCCAAGGGGGCGGCGGGCCGTACAATGAGCAGTTCTTC,CASSQGGGGPYNEQFF
TRBD2,once,TRBV6-6,TRBJ2-1,TGTGCCAGCAGGAATAGCGGGACACGGAATGAGCAGTTCTTC,CASRNSGTRNEQFF
NA,NA,TRBV7-2,TRBJ1-1,TGTGCCAGCAGCTTACTGGGATTGAACACTGAAGCTTTCTTT,CASSLLGLNTEAFF
TRBD1,NA,TRBV5-4,TRBJ1-2,TGTGCCAGCAGCTCCGGGACAGAGTTATTTAACTATGGCTACACCTTC,CASSSGTELFNYGYTF
TRBD2,NA,TRBV12-5,TRBJ2-5,TGTGCTAGTGGTTTGGACCCCCGACTAGCGGGAGGGGAGACCCAGTACTTC,CASGLDPRLAGGETQYF
TRBD2,NA,TRBV5-1,TRBJ2-1,TGCGCCAGCAGCCACCCAGGGACTAGCGGTCACAATGAGCAGTTCTTC,CASSHPGTSGHNEQFF
TRBD2,NA,TRBV7-2,TRBJ2-1,TGTGCCAGCAGCGTTCTAGCGGGAGGGCTCAGTGAGCAGTTCTTC,CASSVLAGGLSEQFF
TRBD1,NA,TRBV29-1,TRBJ1-4,TGCAGCGTCGAACCCATACAGGGGTCGAAACTGTTTTTT,CSVEPIQGSKLFF
NA,NA,TRBV7-8,TRBJ1-1,TGTGCCAGCAGTCACTGGCTGGCAGGGCCAATGAACACTGAAGCTTTCTTT,CASSHWLAGPMNTEAFF
NA,few,TRBV30,TRBJ1-2,TGTGCCTGGAGTTTGAAGGGCGGCGGCTACACCTTC,CAWSLKGGGYTF
TRBD2,NA,TRBV6-1,TRBJ2-7,TGTGCCAGCAGTGAAATATCTCCCTGGCTCAGCGGGAGCGACGAGCAGTACTTC,CASSEISPWLSGSDEQYF
NA,NA,TRBV30,TRBJ1-5,TGTGCCTGGAGTGTACAGGGCCAAATGAATCAGCCCCAGCATTTT,CAWSVQGQMNQPQHF
NA,NA,TRBV5-6,TRBJ2-1,TGTGCCAGCAGCTGGAGGGGATCCTCCTACAATGAGCAGTTCTTC,CASSWRGSSYNEQFF
NA,NA,TRBV7-2,TRBJ2-4,TGTGCCAGCAGCTTAGTCTCGACTTCCGCCAAAAACATTCAGTACTTC,CASSLVSTSAKNIQYF
NA,NA,TRBV10-3,TRBJ1-1,TGTGCCACCGGGAGGGGGGAGAACACTGAAGCTTTCTTT,CATGRGENTEAFF